This TCR beta chain was recovered during a study of shared clonotypes between healthy human individuals. Assay execution proceeded at the deep level. The protocol was immunoSEQ multiplex PCR, while the TCRdb copy is restricted to in-frame clones and leaves out a portion. The sample gives 450,000 to 500,000 clones, 76% of which show up once; 10% to 15% is in the top ten. Germline V gene data show CDR1 as MNHEY and CDR2 as SVGAGI. The CDR3 spans 12 residues. The V gene lost 6 bases and the J gene lost 9 bases, with 14 bases spanning the gap. This receptor was obtained from a woman aged 40-49 years in good health. Some clones in this sample may be carry-over from other donors' samples. The source material was PBMCs. The chain combines TRBV6-5 with TRBJ1-2; D unclear. CDR3 loop: CASSPGPFSYTF. For the CDR3, the DNA is TGTGCCAGCAGCCCCGGGCCCTTTAGCTACACCTTC.